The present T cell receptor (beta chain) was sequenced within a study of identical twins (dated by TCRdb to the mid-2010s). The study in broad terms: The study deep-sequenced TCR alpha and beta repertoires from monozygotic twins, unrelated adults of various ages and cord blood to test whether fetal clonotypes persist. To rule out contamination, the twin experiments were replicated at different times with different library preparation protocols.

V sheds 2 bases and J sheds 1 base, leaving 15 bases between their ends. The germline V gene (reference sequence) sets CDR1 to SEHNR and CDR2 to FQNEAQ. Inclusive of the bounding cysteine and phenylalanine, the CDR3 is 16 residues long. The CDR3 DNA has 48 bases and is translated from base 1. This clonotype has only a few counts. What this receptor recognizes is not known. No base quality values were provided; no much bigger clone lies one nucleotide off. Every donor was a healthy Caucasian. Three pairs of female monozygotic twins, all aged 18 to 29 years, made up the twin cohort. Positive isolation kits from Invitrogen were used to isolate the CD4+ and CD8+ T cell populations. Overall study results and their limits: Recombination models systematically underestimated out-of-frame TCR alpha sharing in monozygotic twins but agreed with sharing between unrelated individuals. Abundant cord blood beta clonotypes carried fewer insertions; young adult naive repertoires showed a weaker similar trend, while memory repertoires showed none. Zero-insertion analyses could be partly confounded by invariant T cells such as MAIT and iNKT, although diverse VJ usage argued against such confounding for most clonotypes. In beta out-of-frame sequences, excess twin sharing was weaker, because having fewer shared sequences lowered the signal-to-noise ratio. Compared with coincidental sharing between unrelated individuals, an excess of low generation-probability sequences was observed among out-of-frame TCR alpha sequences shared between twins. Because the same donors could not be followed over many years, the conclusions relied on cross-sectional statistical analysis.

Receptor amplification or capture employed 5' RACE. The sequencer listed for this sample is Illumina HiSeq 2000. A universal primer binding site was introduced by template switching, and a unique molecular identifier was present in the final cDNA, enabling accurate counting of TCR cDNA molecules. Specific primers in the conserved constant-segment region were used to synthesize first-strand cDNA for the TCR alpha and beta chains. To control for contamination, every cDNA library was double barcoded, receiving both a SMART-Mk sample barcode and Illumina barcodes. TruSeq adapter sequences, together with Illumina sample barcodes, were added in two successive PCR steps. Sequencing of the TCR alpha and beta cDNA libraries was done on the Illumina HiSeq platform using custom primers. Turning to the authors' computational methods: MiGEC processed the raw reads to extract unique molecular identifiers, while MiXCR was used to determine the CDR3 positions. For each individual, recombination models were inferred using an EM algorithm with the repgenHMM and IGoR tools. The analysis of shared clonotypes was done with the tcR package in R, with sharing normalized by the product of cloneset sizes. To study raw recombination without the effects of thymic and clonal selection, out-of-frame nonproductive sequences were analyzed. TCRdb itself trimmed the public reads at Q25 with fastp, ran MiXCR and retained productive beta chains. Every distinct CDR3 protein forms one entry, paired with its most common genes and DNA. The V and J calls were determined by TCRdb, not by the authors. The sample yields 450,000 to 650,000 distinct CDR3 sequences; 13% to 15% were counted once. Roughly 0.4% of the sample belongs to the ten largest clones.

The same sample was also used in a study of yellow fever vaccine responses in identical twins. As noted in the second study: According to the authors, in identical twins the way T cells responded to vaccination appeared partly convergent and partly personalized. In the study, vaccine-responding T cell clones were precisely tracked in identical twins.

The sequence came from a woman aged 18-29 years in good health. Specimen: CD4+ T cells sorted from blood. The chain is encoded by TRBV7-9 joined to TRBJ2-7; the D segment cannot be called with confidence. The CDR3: CASSLIPQAPSYEQYF. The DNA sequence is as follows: TGTGCCAGCAGCTTAATCCCCCAGGCCCCATCCTACGAGCAGTACTTC. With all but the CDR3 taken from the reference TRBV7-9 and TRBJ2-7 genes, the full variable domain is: DTGVSQNPRHKITKRGQNVTFRCDPISEHNRLYWYRQTLGQGPEFLTYFQNEAQLEKSRLLSDRFSAERPKGSFSTLEIQRTEQGDSAMYLCASSLIPQAPSYEQYFGPGTRLTVT.